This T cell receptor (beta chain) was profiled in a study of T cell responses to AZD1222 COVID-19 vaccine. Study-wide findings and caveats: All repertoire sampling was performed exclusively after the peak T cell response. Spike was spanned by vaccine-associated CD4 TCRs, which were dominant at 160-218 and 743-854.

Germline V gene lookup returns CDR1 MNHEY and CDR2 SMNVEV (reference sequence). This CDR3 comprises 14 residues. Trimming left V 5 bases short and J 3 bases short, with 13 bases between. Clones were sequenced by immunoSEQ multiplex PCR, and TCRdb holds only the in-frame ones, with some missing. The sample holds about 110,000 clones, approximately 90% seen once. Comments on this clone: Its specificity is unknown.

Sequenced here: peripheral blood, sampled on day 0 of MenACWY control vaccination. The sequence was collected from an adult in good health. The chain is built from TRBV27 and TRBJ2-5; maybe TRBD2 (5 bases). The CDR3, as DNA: TGTGCCAGCAGTCTGGACTCGAGGGAAGAGACCCAGTACTTC. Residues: CASSLDSREETQYF.